This passage covers 30 T cell receptor beta chains from one sample sequenced in a study of identical twins. One entry per CDR3 protein, called by TCRdb with MiXCR from the 5' RACE reads. This sample has some 1,600,000 distinct CDR3 sequences, with around 29% found just once. The sequenced material came from cord blood. The source is a newborn girl in good health.

As for this clonotype: A clone one base away is much larger, so this may be a read error. This chain links TRBV10-3 with TRBJ2-5, with 13 positions matching TRBD2. The CDR3 spans 14 residues. In germline, CDR1 is ENHRY, CDR2 SYGVKD. After removal of 5 bases from V and 4 bases from J, the junction contained 1 base not matched to a gene. CDR3 DNA sequence: TGTGCCATCAGTTGGACTAGCGGGAGAGAGACCCAGTACTTC. Protein: CAISWTSGRETQYF.

There are a few counts of this clonotype. The genes are TRBV29-1 and TRBJ1-1; 10 nucleotides line up with TRBD1. CDR3 length: 14 residues. Germline V gene sequence: CDR1 SQVTM, CDR2 ANQGSEA. Trimming at V came to 7 bases and at J to 3 bases, leaving 8 bases not matched to a gene. The CDR3 is CSGTPDRGHTEAFF. Written as DNA, the CDR3 is TGCAGCGGTACACCCGACAGGGGGCACACTGAAGCTTTCTTT.

J is TRBJ1-5 and V is TRBV28; the D gene is possibly TRBD1 (6 bases). This CDR3 region has 18 residues. Germline V gene lookup returns CDR1 MDHEN and CDR2 SYDVKM. Trimming took off 6 bases at V and 0 bases at J, with 21 bases between the two ends. CDR3 in amino acids: CASSLDSPGHYSNQPQHF. DNA for the CDR3: TGTGCCAGCAGCCTGGACAGCCCAGGCCACTATAGCAATCAGCCCCAGCATTTT.

The chain links TRBV11-1 to TRBJ1-1; D call uncertain. V was shortened by 0 bases and J by 1 base, with 12 bases between the two germline ends. The CDR3 sequence is 16 residues long. From germline, CDR1 is SGHAT and CDR2 FQDESV (reference sequence). The CDR3 here is CASSLAGRTQNTEAFF. Here the CDR3 DNA reads TGTGCCAGCAGCTTAGCAGGCAGGACCCAGAACACTGAAGCTTTCTTT.

The rearrangement links TRBV19 to TRBJ1-2; 8 positions agree with TRBD1. CDR1 and CDR2 (germline): LNHDA, SQIVND (reference sequence). The CDR3 loop spans 18 amino acids. Trimming took 3 bases from V and 5 from J; bases not matched to a gene: 17. CDR3 sequence reads: CASSMWGPDRGKEYGYTF. CDR3 DNA sequence: TGTGCCAGTAGTATGTGGGGACCTGACAGGGGCAAGGAGTATGGCTACACCTTC.

The chain is built from TRBV28 and TRBJ2-7; possibly TRBD1 for D (5 bases). Germline assignment: CDR1 MDHEN and CDR2 SYDVKM. V was cut by 6 bases and J by 4 bases, with 28 bases left in between. The CDR3 loop spans 18 amino acids. Written as DNA, the CDR3 is TGTGCCAGCAGAGGTGTCAGGGAAGTGGAACGTTCGCCTTACGAGCAGTACTTC. This translates into CASRGVREVERSPYEQYF.

This clonotype turned up a few times. The chain combines TRBV6-1 with TRBJ1-5; D might be TRBD1 (6 bases). V was shortened by 5 bases and J by 1 base, with 21 bases between the two germline ends. This CDR3 has 18 amino acids. Per germline, CDR1 MNHNS and CDR2 SASEGT. Here the CDR3 DNA reads TGTGCCAGCAGTCCCCCACCTATCTCGGGACACAGCAATCAGCCCCAGCATTTT. Its translation: CASSPPPISGHSNQPQHF.

This clonotype has just a few counts. This chain links TRBV4-1 with TRBJ2-3; D uncertain. Germline V gene sequence: CDR1 MGHRA, CDR2 YSYEKL. V was cut by 1 base and J by 8 bases, with 10 bases left in between. The CDR3 consists of 13 residues. The CDR3 loop reads CASSQAIWGTQYF. The CDR3 DNA reads TGCGCCAGCAGCCAAGCCATCTGGGGTACGCAGTATTTT.

As to this clonotype: A read error may produce the germline difference seen at one junction end. V usage is TRBV7-2 and J usage is TRBJ2-1, with TRBD2 identical over 8 bases. The J call may be mistaken, given a closer DNA end match to TRBJ2-7. The CDR3 is made up of 19 amino acids. Germline CDR1 and CDR2: SGHTA and FQGNSA. For the CDR3, the DNA is TGCGCCAGCAGCTTAGCATTGGTACAGCGGGGGACTTCCTACAATGAGCAGTACTTC. The encoded protein is CASSLALVQRGTSYNEQYF.

This clonotype showed up just once. The V gene is TRBV4-1, the J gene TRBJ2-3; no clear D. Trimming shortened V by 4 bases and J by 0 bases, and 17 bases separated the two germline ends. The CDR3 totals 17 residues. Germline CDR1 and CDR2: MGHRA and YSYEKL. The CDR3 nucleotides are TGCGCCAGCAGCCGGGCGGACCTCTTACCAAGCACAGATACGCAGTATTTT. Residues: CASSRADLLPSTDTQYF.

This chain uses TRBV29-1 with TRBJ1-4; D is unclear. V lost 1 base to trimming and J lost 7 bases, with 7 bases between them. Germline V gene sequence: CDR1 SQVTM, CDR2 ANQGSEA. The CDR3 has 12 amino acids. The CDR3 region has the DNA TGCAGCGTTGAAGGCGAGGGTGAAAAACTGTTTTTT. This translates into CSVEGEGEKLFF.

This clonotype has a count of ten or more. The rearrangement joins TRBV5-1 to TRBJ2-7, with 8 bases that match TRBD1. This CDR3 is built from 15 residues. With 0 bases clipped from V and 4 bases from J, the junction kept 6 bases outside the gene matches. From germline, CDR1 is SGHRS and CDR2 YFSETQ. The CDR3 loop is CASSLVGDRGYEQYF. CDR3 nucleotide sequence: TGCGCCAGCAGCTTGGTCGGAGACAGGGGTTACGAGCAGTACTTC.

The V and J genes are TRBV6-2 or TRBV6-3 and TRBJ2-2; D is possibly TRBD1 (6 bases). The germline V gene has CDR1 MNHEY and CDR2 SVGEGT. Trimming stripped 6 bases from V and 0 bases from J, with 11 bases between. CDR3 size: 15 residues. The CDR3 is CASSPDRTNTGELFF. DNA for the CDR3: TGTGCCAGCAGCCCCGACAGGACGAACACCGGGGAGCTGTTTTTT.

The V call is TRBV2, the J call TRBJ1-6, with D possibly TRBD1 on 5 matching bases. Germline V lookup: CDR1 SNHLY, CDR2 FYNNEI. The CDR3 is 14 amino acids. V shed 3 bases and J shed 9 bases, with 12 bases lying between them. Here the CDR3 DNA reads TGTGCCAGCAGTGAGGGCCAGGGAAGTTCACCCCTCCACTTT. It is translated as CASSEGQGSSPLHF.

Details on this clonotype: This may come from a read error, since a much larger clone is one base off. The chain recombines TRBV9 with TRBJ2-7, with 7 bases fitting TRBD2. This CDR3 has 13 amino acids. V shed 3 bases, J shed 1 base, and the junction held 1 base outside the gene matches. CDR1 is SGDLS, CDR2 YYNGEE, per germline. CDR3 loop: CASSAAGSYEQYF. The CDR3 bases are TGTGCCAGCAGCGCAGCGGGGTCCTACGAGCAGTACTTC.

The rearrangement uses TRBV7-2 and TRBJ2-1, with TRBD2 matching 9 bases. J lost 9 bases, V lost 1 base, and 7 bases had no gene match. The CDR3 is 15 amino acids. Germline CDR1 reads SGHTA; CDR2 reads FQGNSA. The DNA for the CDR3 is TGTGCCAGCAGCTTAGATGGACTAGCGAGCGGTGAGCAGTTCTTC. Translated: CASSLDGLASGEQFF.

Many counts were recorded for this clonotype. The V call is TRBV4-2, the J call TRBJ1-2; TRBD1 might be the D (5 bases). The CDR3 is made up of 14 amino acids. The germline V gene has CDR1 LGHNA and CDR2 YNFKEQ. The V end lost 0 bases, the J end lost 4 bases, and 9 bases lay between the germline ends. The CDR3 DNA reads TGTGCCAGCAGCCAAGATTGGGGGAGCTATGGCTACACCTTC. This sequence encodes CASSQDWGSYGYTF.

A remark on this clonotype: Sequence at one end of the junction differs from germline and may be a read error. The chain has TRBV13 and TRBJ1-1; no clear D. Per the germline V gene, CDR1 is PRHDT and CDR2 is FYEKMQ (reference sequence). The CDR3 totals 17 residues. The CDR3 nucleotides read TGTGCCAGTAGCTTAGAGGGTTTGGGGTCTCAAGACACTGAAGCTTTCTTT. Translation: CASSLEGLGSQDTEAFF.

This clonotype was observed a handful of times. The J gene is TRBJ2-7, the V gene TRBV7-9; tentative D call: TRBD1 (5 bases). Germline V gives CDR1 SEHNR, CDR2 FQNEAQ (reference sequence). The CDR3 loop spans 13 amino acids. V lost 4 bases to trimming and J lost 3 bases, with 10 bases between them. CDR3 loop: CASSSTVNYEQYF. CDR3 coding DNA: TGTGCCAGCAGCTCGACAGTTAACTACGAGCAGTACTTC.

The V and J genes are TRBV6-6 and TRBJ2-7; the D is unclear. The germline V gene encodes CDR1 MNHNY and CDR2 SVGAGI (reference sequence). V dropped 7 bases and J dropped 0 bases, with 16 bases sitting between them. The CDR3 has 15 residues. The CDR3 sequence: CASTYEPSHSYEQYF. CDR3 DNA: TGTGCCAGCACCTACGAACCATCTCACTCCTACGAGCAGTACTTC.

The sample holds a few counts of this clonotype. The chain is built from TRBV12-3 or TRBV12-4 and TRBJ1-5, with D possibly TRBD1 on 5 matching bases. The CDR3 consists of 14 residues. The V end was cut by 4 bases, the J end by 4 bases, with 11 bases between. CDR3 protein: CASSYGTINQPQHF. CDR3 sequence (DNA): TGTGCCAGCAGTTACGGGACGATTAATCAGCCCCAGCATTTT.

This chain joins TRBV5-1 and TRBJ2-1, with TRBD2 matching 13 bases. The CDR3 has 15 amino acids. The V segment lost 4 bases and the J segment 5 bases; nucleotides outside the gene matches: 3. Germline V gene sequence: CDR1 SGHRS, CDR2 YFSETQ. CDR3 nucleotide sequence: TGCGCCAGCAGCGCGGGACTAGCGGGACACAATGAGCAGTTCTTC. The encoded protein is CASSAGLAGHNEQFF.

The V gene is TRBV4-1, the J gene TRBJ2-1; 12 bases line up with TRBD2. With 1 base clipped from V and 6 bases from J, the junction kept 13 bases outside the gene matches. This CDR3 has 19 amino acids. Germline lookup yields CDR1 MGHRA and CDR2 YSYEKL. For the CDR3, the DNA is TGCGCCAGCAGCCAAGTATCTAGCTGGGGGGGACTAGCGGGCAATGAGCAGTTCTTC. Translating it yields CASSQVSSWGGLAGNEQFF.

V usage is TRBV5-1 and J usage is TRBJ2-1, with D possibly being TRBD2 (7 bases). V gave up 3 bases and J gave up 0 bases, with 19 bases separating them. This CDR3 is built from 18 residues. The germline V gene encodes CDR1 SGHRS and CDR2 YFSETQ. The CDR3 DNA is TGCGCCAGCAGCTCTGCGGGGGCGATTAGGAGCTCCTACAATGAGCAGTTCTTC. Translating it yields CASSSAGAIRSSYNEQFF.

V is TRBV10-3 and J is TRBJ2-5, with 12 bases identical to TRBD1. The CDR3 extends over 17 amino acids. Germline CDR1 and CDR2: ENHRY and SYGVKD. V lost 0 bases and J lost 4; bases outside the gene matches: 6. CDR3 coding DNA: TGTGCCATCAGTGAGTCAGATGGGACAGGGGGCGGAGAGACCCAGTACTTC. Translated, it gives CAISESDGTGGGETQYF.

This clonotype showed up many times. The chain combines TRBV27 with TRBJ2-3, with a weak D call TRBD2 (5 bases). V was trimmed by 1 base and J by 2 bases, leaving 10 bases between them. The germline V gene encodes CDR1 MNHEY and CDR2 SMNVEV (reference sequence). This CDR3 contains 15 residues. The DNA for the CDR3 is TGTGCCAGCAGTTTATGGGCGGGCAACACAGATACGCAGTATTTT. Its protein is CASSLWAGNTDTQYF.

A few counts support this clonotype. The chain recombines TRBV7-2 with TRBJ2-3; 9 bases match TRBD2. CDR3 length: 16 amino acids. The V segment lost 2 bases and the J segment 5 bases; nucleotides outside the gene matches: 8. Germline loops: CDR1 SGHTA, CDR2 FQGNSA. CDR3 in amino acids: CASSLFSGSRGDTQYF. The CDR3, as DNA: TGTGCCAGCAGCTTATTTAGCGGGAGTAGGGGAGATACGCAGTATTTT.

Only a few counts were recorded for this clonotype. The J gene is TRBJ2-7, the V gene TRBV14, with 10 bases lining up with TRBD1. This CDR3 has 15 amino acids. The germline V gene encodes CDR1 SGHDN and CDR2 FVKESK. J lost 3 bases, V lost 4 bases, and 6 bases had no gene match. For the CDR3, the DNA is TGTGCCAGCAGCCTGCGGACAGGGGGTAACTACGAGCAGTACTTC. It yields the protein CASSLRTGGNYEQYF.

This chain uses TRBV9 with TRBJ2-7; D might be TRBD1 (6 bases). V lost 3 bases, J lost 7 bases, and 23 bases lay in between. The CDR3 length is 16 residues. CDR1 is SGDLS and CDR2 is YYNGEE in the germline V gene. This CDR3 reads CASSGQPRGISREQYF. The CDR3 DNA sequence: TGTGCCAGCAGCGGACAACCCAGGGGCATCTCTCGGGAGCAGTACTTC.

The V call is TRBV7-8, the J call TRBJ2-4, with TRBD2 matching over 8 bases. Germline lookup yields CDR1 SGHVS and CDR2 FQNEAQ. J was trimmed by 2 bases and V by 5 bases; bases with no gene match: 8. The CDR3 has 16 amino acids. The CDR3 nucleotides read TGTGCCAGCAGCCCCCGGGTAGCGGGACCCAAAAACATTCAGTACTTC. Translated: CASSPRVAGPKNIQYF. Based on the CDR3 plus reference TRBV7-8 and TRBJ2-4, the full variable domain is GAGVSQSPRYKVAKRGQDVALRCDPISGHVSLFWYQQALGQGPEFLTYFQNEAQLDKSGLPSDRFFAERPEGSVSTLKIQRTQQEDSAVYLCASSPRVAGPKNIQYFGAGTRLSVL.